What follows are 3 T cell receptor beta chains derived from one specimen sequenced in a study of T cell repertoires in aging, cancer and after chemotherapy. A mixed TRB-A/B primer pool amplified rearranged TRB by multiplex touch-down PCR. MiXCR, applied by TCRdb to the multiplex PCR reads, yields one record per CDR3 protein. The sample holds about 12,000 distinct CDR3 sequences; 35% are singletons and the top ten take 6.6%. The template was genomic DNA from peripheral blood, not RNA. Input material: blood. These receptors were collected from a human donor in good health. The donor label of this sample is uncertain.

This clonotype was recorded a few times. J is TRBJ2-3 and V is TRBV18, with 7 nucleotides matching TRBD1. Germline loops: CDR1 KGHSH, CDR2 LQKENI. The J segment lost 2 bases and the V segment lost 4 bases, leaving 6 bases of the junction unmatched. The CDR3 has 15 amino acids. The CDR3 DNA sequence: TGTGCCAGCTCACAAGAAGGGGGCCCCACAGATACGCAGTATTTT. This codes for CASSQEGGPTDTQYF.

The chain uses TRBV7-3 and TRBJ1-2, with TRBD1 matching over 9 bases. Germline lookup yields CDR1 SGHTA and CDR2 FQGTGA. This CDR3 has 13 residues. The junction had 3 bases not matched to a gene; V was cut back by 5 bases and J by 5 bases. The CDR3 DNA reads as TGTGCCAGCAGCCACGGACAGGGGTATGGCTACACCTTC. Amino acid sequence: CASSHGQGYGYTF.

This clonotype is deemed medium-sized (0.01 to 0.1%). This chain joins TRBV19 and TRBJ2-7; TRBD2 might be the D (6 bases). From germline, CDR1 is LNHDA and CDR2 SQIVND (reference sequence). V lost 11 bases to trimming and J lost 4 bases, with 12 bases between them. The CDR3 consists of 11 residues. CDR3 DNA sequence: TGTGCCTCGGATAGCGGTTACGAGCAGTACTTC. Protein sequence: CASDSGYEQYF. Using reference TRBV19 and TRBJ2-7 for the parts outside the CDR3, the full variable domain is DGGITQSPKYLFRKEGQNVTLSCEQNLNHDAMYWYRQDPGQGLRLIYYSQIVNDFQKGDIAEGYSVSREKKESFPLTVTSAQKNPTAFYLCASDSGYEQYFGPGTRLTVT.